This is a list of T cell receptor beta chains from one sample in a study of T cells after yellow fever vaccination. TCRdb ran MiXCR on the 5' RACE reads and lists one entry per CDR3 protein. The data hold some 390,000 distinct CDR3 sequences, with 6.2% observed a single time. Sample: PBMCs, taken 5 days after the yellow fever booster vaccination. The receptors originated from a man aged 30-40 years who received the YFV17D yellow fever vaccine. The CDR3 runs from the conserved cysteine through the conserved F or W. Fields, in order: J gene, clone size, V gene, CDR3 protein. Expanded clones get a size class; other rows say once, few or many, or leave the size out.

j_gene: TRBJ2-1
abundance: few
v_gene: TRBV19
CDR3aa: CASSIRLARDNEQFF

j_gene: TRBJ2-1
abundance: -
v_gene: TRBV7-2
CDR3aa: CASSSITSGSKFF

j_gene: TRBJ2-3
abundance: many
v_gene: TRBV28
CDR3aa: CASSSGEDTQYF

j_gene: TRBJ2-7
abundance: many
v_gene: TRBV20-1
CDR3aa: CSARDGGPRTEQYF

j_gene: TRBJ2-3
abundance: -
v_gene: TRBV5-1
CDR3aa: CASSLKLAKDTDTQYF

j_gene: TRBJ2-7
abundance: many
v_gene: TRBV7-8
CDR3aa: CASSLTSGSGYEQYF

j_gene: TRBJ2-7
abundance: many
v_gene: TRBV6-1
CDR3aa: CASSGRVSYEQYF

j_gene: TRBJ2-6
abundance: few
v_gene: TRBV10-3
CDR3aa: CAISPGSSGANVLTF

j_gene: TRBJ2-7
abundance: many
v_gene: TRBV9
CDR3aa: CASRAGDPYEQYF

j_gene: TRBJ2-2
abundance: -
v_gene: TRBV6-2/TRBV6-3
CDR3aa: CASWGLAGESGELFF